A single sample is the source of the 3 T cell receptor beta chains below, sequenced in a study of blood T cell repertoires in COVID-19. Sequencing used immunoSEQ multiplex PCR; TCRdb keeps in-frame clones, though not all of them. Of 150,000 or so clones in the sample, over 85% are singletons; the top ten hold approximately 2%. Sequences were obtained from peripheral blood. Receptors originate from a woman in her sixties or seventies with COVID-19, enrolled during active disease.

The chain is built from TRBV21-1 and TRBJ2-3; the D call in the table, TRBD1, was not verified against the DNA. TRBV21-1 is listed as a pseudogene. CDR3 length: 15 amino acids. The CDR3, as DNA: TGTGCCAGCAGCTCTACTACAGGAACCACAGATACGCAGTATTTT. This translates into CASSSTTGTTDTQYF.

For the CDR3, the DNA is TGTGCCAGCAGTTGGTCGGGGATAATGAACACTGAAGCTTTCTTT. Amino acid sequence: CASSWSGIMNTEAFF. The gene calls are TRBV28 and TRBJ1-1, with D uncertain. The germline V gene encodes CDR1 MDHEN and CDR2 SYDVKM. The V and J ends lost 4 bases and 0 bases respectively, with 12 bases between them. This CDR3 comprises 15 residues.

The V gene is TRBV7-2, the J gene TRBJ1-5; 7 bases are a match to TRBD1. The CDR3 covers 13 residues. Germline CDR1 SGHTA, CDR2 FQGNSA. The ends lost 4 bases at V and 7 bases at J; junction bases unmatched: 4. CDR3 in DNA: TGTGCCAGCAGCTACAGGGGACAGCAGCCCCAGCATTTT. This gives the protein CASSYRGQQPQHF.